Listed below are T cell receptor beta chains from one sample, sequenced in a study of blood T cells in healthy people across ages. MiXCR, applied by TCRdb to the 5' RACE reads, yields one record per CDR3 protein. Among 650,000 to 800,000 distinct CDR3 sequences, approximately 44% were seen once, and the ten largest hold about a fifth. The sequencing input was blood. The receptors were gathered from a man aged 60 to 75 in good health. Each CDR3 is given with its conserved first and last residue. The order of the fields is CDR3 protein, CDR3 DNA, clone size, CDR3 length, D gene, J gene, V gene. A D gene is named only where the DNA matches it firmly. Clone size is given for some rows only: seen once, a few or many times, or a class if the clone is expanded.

CDR3 protein: CASSQDDGTGSYEQYF
CDR3 DNA: TGCGCCAGCAGCCAAGATGACGGGACAGGTTCCTACGAGCAGTACTTC
clone size: .
CDR3 length: 16
D gene: TRBD1
J gene: TRBJ2-7
V gene: TRBV4-1

CDR3 protein: CASSKSGPMSSYNEQFF
CDR3 DNA: TGTGCCAGCAGTAAGTCGGGTCCAATGAGCTCCTACAATGAGCAGTTCTTC
clone size: .
CDR3 length: 17
D gene: .
J gene: TRBJ2-1
V gene: TRBV11-3

CDR3 protein: CASSLNKSWGTEPNTGELFF
CDR3 DNA: TGTGCCAGCAGTTTAAATAAGAGTTGGGGGACAGAACCAAACACCGGGGAGCTGTTTTTT
clone size: .
CDR3 length: 20
D gene: TRBD1
J gene: TRBJ2-2
V gene: TRBV28

CDR3 protein: CASSLTPEGLNSPLHF
CDR3 DNA: TGTGCCAGCAGCTTGACCCCCGAGGGGCTTAATTCACCCCTCCACTTT
clone size: .
CDR3 length: 16
D gene: .
J gene: TRBJ1-6
V gene: TRBV7-9

CDR3 protein: CASSESGQARIQYF
CDR3 DNA: TGTGCCAGCAGTGAAAGCGGACAGGCGCGCATTCAGTACTTC
clone size: few
CDR3 length: 14
D gene: TRBD1
J gene: TRBJ2-4
V gene: TRBV25-1

CDR3 protein: CASRGGGYSYNEQFF
CDR3 DNA: TGTGCCAGCAGAGGCGGGGGGTACTCCTACAATGAGCAGTTCTTC
clone size: few
CDR3 length: 15
D gene: TRBD2
J gene: TRBJ2-1
V gene: TRBV12-3/TRBV12-4

CDR3 protein: CSVEVGWGDRGFNEQFF
CDR3 DNA: TGCAGCGTTGAGGTGGGATGGGGGGACAGGGGTTTCAATGAGCAGTTCTTC
clone size: .
CDR3 length: 17
D gene: TRBD1
J gene: TRBJ2-1
V gene: TRBV29-1

CDR3 protein: CASSFGGAQETQYF
CDR3 DNA: TGTGCCAGCAGCTTTGGGGGGGCTCAAGAGACCCAGTACTTC
clone size: many
CDR3 length: 14
D gene: .
J gene: TRBJ2-5
V gene: TRBV7-8

CDR3 protein: CASVSTESYEQYF
CDR3 DNA: TGTGCCAGCGTTTCGACGGAGTCCTACGAGCAGTACTTC
clone size: .
CDR3 length: 13
D gene: .
J gene: TRBJ2-7
V gene: TRBV6-5

CDR3 protein: CTSTRRDREYEQYF
CDR3 DNA: TGTACCAGCACCAGACGGGACAGAGAGTACGAGCAGTACTTC
clone size: .
CDR3 length: 14
D gene: TRBD1
J gene: TRBJ2-7
V gene: TRBV6-6

CDR3 protein: CASSLGSGVYEQYF
CDR3 DNA: TGTGCCAGCAGCTTAGGGTCGGGCGTATACGAGCAGTACTTC
clone size: few
CDR3 length: 14
D gene: .
J gene: TRBJ2-7
V gene: TRBV7-9

CDR3 protein: CASRTDRPANQPQHF
CDR3 DNA: TGTGCCAGCAGGACGGACAGGCCCGCCAATCAGCCCCAGCATTTT
clone size: .
CDR3 length: 15
D gene: TRBD1
J gene: TRBJ1-5
V gene: TRBV6-2/TRBV6-3

CDR3 protein: CASSFSLAANYEQYF
CDR3 DNA: TGTGCCAGCAGCTTTTCCCTAGCGGCAAACTACGAGCAGTACTTC
clone size: .
CDR3 length: 15
D gene: TRBD2
J gene: TRBJ2-7
V gene: TRBV7-2

CDR3 protein: CASSLAPGRENGYTF
CDR3 DNA: TGTGCCAGCAGCTTAGCGCCAGGGCGAGAAAATGGCTACACCTTC
clone size: .
CDR3 length: 15
D gene: .
J gene: TRBJ1-2
V gene: TRBV7-2

CDR3 protein: CASSPLFQGGWFGETQYF
CDR3 DNA: TGTGCCAGCAGCCCCCTCTTTCAAGGGGGGTGGTTTGGGGAGACCCAGTACTTC
clone size: .
CDR3 length: 18
D gene: .
J gene: TRBJ2-5
V gene: TRBV11-2

CDR3 protein: CASGFGTGASNEQFF
CDR3 DNA: TGTGCTAGTGGTTTCGGGACCGGAGCTAGCAATGAGCAGTTCTTC
clone size: .
CDR3 length: 15
D gene: .
J gene: TRBJ2-1
V gene: TRBV12-5

CDR3 protein: CASRDGRYNEKLFF
CDR3 DNA: TGTGCCAGCAGGGACGGGAGGTATAATGAAAAACTGTTTTTT
clone size: .
CDR3 length: 14
D gene: .
J gene: TRBJ1-4
V gene: TRBV6-6

CDR3 protein: CASSLVAAGTDTQYF
CDR3 DNA: TGCGCCAGCAGCTTGGTGGCTGCAGGCACAGATACGCAGTATTTT
clone size: .
CDR3 length: 15
D gene: .
J gene: TRBJ2-3
V gene: TRBV5-1

CDR3 protein: CAISEPGLPEQYF
CDR3 DNA: TGTGCCATCAGTGAGCCGGGACTCCCCGAGCAGTACTTC
clone size: many
CDR3 length: 13
D gene: .
J gene: TRBJ2-7
V gene: TRBV10-3

CDR3 protein: CASSLWDVQEAFF
CDR3 DNA: TGTGCCAGCAGCTTATGGGACGTACAAGAAGCTTTCTTT
clone size: .
CDR3 length: 13
D gene: .
J gene: TRBJ1-1
V gene: TRBV7-2

CDR3 protein: CASSEGMGTPYNEQFF
CDR3 DNA: TGTGCCAGCAGTGAGGGGATGGGGACCCCCTACAATGAGCAGTTCTTC
clone size: .
CDR3 length: 16
D gene: .
J gene: TRBJ2-1
V gene: TRBV2

CDR3 protein: CSVGGTSGRPYNEQFF
CDR3 DNA: TGCAGCGTCGGCGGGACTAGCGGGAGACCTTACAATGAGCAGTTCTTC
clone size: .
CDR3 length: 16
D gene: TRBD2
J gene: TRBJ2-1
V gene: TRBV29-1

CDR3 protein: CSARGGTSYNEQFF
CDR3 DNA: TGCAGTGCTAGAGGGGGGACATCCTACAATGAGCAGTTCTTC
clone size: .
CDR3 length: 14
D gene: .
J gene: TRBJ2-1
V gene: TRBV20-1

CDR3 protein: CSVAPGGANVLTF
CDR3 DNA: TGCAGCGTTGCGCCCGGTGGGGCCAACGTCCTGACTTTC
clone size: .
CDR3 length: 13
D gene: .
J gene: TRBJ2-6
V gene: TRBV29-1

CDR3 protein: CASTGNYGYTF
CDR3 DNA: TGTGCCAGCACCGGGAACTATGGCTACACCTTC
clone size: few
CDR3 length: 11
D gene: .
J gene: TRBJ1-2
V gene: TRBV25-1

CDR3 protein: CASRGGTARDEAFF
CDR3 DNA: TGTGCCAGCAGGGGGGGAACGGCGAGGGATGAAGCTTTCTTT
clone size: .
CDR3 length: 14
D gene: .
J gene: TRBJ1-1
V gene: TRBV7-2

CDR3 protein: CASSLRPVGSYEQYF
CDR3 DNA: TGTGCCAGCAGTCTCCGCCCGGTCGGGTCCTACGAGCAGTACTTC
clone size: .
CDR3 length: 15
D gene: .
J gene: TRBJ2-7
V gene: TRBV27